Below, 17 T cell receptor beta chains from the same sample are listed, as sequenced in a study of blood T cell repertoires in COVID-19. Sequencing was performed with immunoSEQ multiplex PCR; in TCRdb, only in-frame clones are kept and a portion is missing. The sample includes 150,000 to 250,000 clones, 94% of them seen just once. Material: peripheral blood. These receptor sequences come from a man aged 30-40 years with COVID-19, enrolled during active disease.

This chain uses TRBV12-3 or TRBV12-4 with TRBJ1-6; unclear D gene. Deletions cut 4 bases from V and 9 bases from J, with 10 bases between. This CDR3 has 13 residues. CDR3: CASSSEQVSPLHF. CDR3 in DNA: TGTGCCAGCAGTTCAGAGCAGGTTTCACCCCTCCACTTT.

The chain couples TRBV6-5 to TRBJ2-7; TRBD1 aligns across 7 bases. The CDR3 extends over 13 amino acids. Germline CDR1 is MNHEY and CDR2 is SVGAGI. J was trimmed by 2 bases and V by 5 bases; bases with no gene match: 3. The CDR3 DNA reads TGTGCCAGCAGTCTAGGGACAGCCTACGAGCAGTACTTC. It encodes CASSLGTAYEQYF.

This chain connects TRBV3-1 (or the pseudogene TRBV3-2) to TRBJ1-3; tentatively, D is TRBD1 (5 bases). CDR1 and CDR2 from the germline V gene are LGHDT and YNNKEL (reference sequence). V was cut by 1 base and J by 0 bases, with 7 bases left in between. The CDR3 covers 15 residues. The CDR3, as DNA: TGTGCCAGCAGCCAAGCCGGGGGCTCTGGAAACACCATATATTTT. Its protein product is CASSQAGGSGNTIYF.

The rearrangement joins TRBV6-5 to TRBJ1-2; D is possibly TRBD1 (5 bases). V was clipped by 1 base and J by 1 base, with 13 bases between them. There are 16 residues in the CDR3. Germline V CDR1 and CDR2: MNHEY, SVGAGI. CDR3 in DNA: TGTGCCAGCAGTTACTGGGGGGTAGTGGATAACTATGGCTACACCTTC. This gives the protein CASSYWGVVDNYGYTF.

The rearrangement joins TRBV10-3 to TRBJ2-3; D ambiguous. The germline V gene encodes CDR1 ENHRY and CDR2 SYGVKD. There are 14 residues in the CDR3. Trimming took off 3 bases at V and 0 bases at J, with 7 bases between the two ends. This CDR3 is CAISDSGSTDTQYF. CDR3 coding DNA: TGTGCCATCAGTGATTCAGGTAGCACAGATACGCAGTATTTT.

This clone was recorded many times. The chain combines TRBV5-1 with TRBJ2-2; the match to TRBD1 covers 7 bases. Germline assignment: CDR1 SGHRS and CDR2 YFSETQ. There are 15 residues in the CDR3. The V gene end was trimmed by 7 bases and the J gene end by 4 bases; junction bases not matched to a gene: 10. CDR3 nucleotides: TGCGCCAGCCACGAAAGACAGGGTTCCACCGGGGAGCTGTTTTTT. Its protein product is CASHERQGSTGELFF.

The rearrangement links TRBV5-1 to TRBJ2-2, with TRBD2 identical over 11 bases. Germline CDR1 reads SGHRS; CDR2 reads YFSETQ. The junction had 4 bases not matched to a gene; V was cut back by 2 bases and J by 4 bases. This CDR3 comprises 16 residues. CDR3 region: CASSFSGGAGTGELFF. The CDR3 bases are TGCGCCAGCAGCTTTAGCGGGGGGGCCGGCACCGGGGAGCTGTTTTTT.

V is TRBV9 and J is TRBJ2-3, with 15 bases aligning to TRBD2. Losses at the gene ends were 0 bases for V and 6 bases for J; bases not matched to a gene: 5. The CDR3 sequence is 17 residues long. Germline-derived CDR1 and CDR2 are SGDLS and YYNGEE. Here the CDR3 DNA reads TGTGCCAGCAGCGTAGGAGGACTAGCGGGGGGGCAGGATACGCAGTATTTT. Translated: CASSVGGLAGGQDTQYF.

This chain connects TRBV7-5 to TRBJ2-2; the table's D call, TRBD2, was not checked against the DNA. TRBV7-5 is reported as a pseudogene. The CDR3 has 20 residues. The CDR3 reads CVRSPTPGLAGGANTGELFF. Here the CDR3 DNA reads TGTGTCAGAAGCCCCACTCCGGGACTAGCGGGGGGCGCGAACACCGGGGAGCTGTTTTTT.

The chain carries TRBV18 and TRBJ2-3, with D possibly being TRBD1 (5 bases). V shed 1 base and J shed 1 base, with 12 bases lying between them. The germline CDR1 and CDR2 sequences are KGHSH and LQKENI. There are 16 residues in the CDR3. CDR3 loop: CASSPQGSGGTDTQYF. The CDR3, as DNA: TGTGCCAGCTCACCACAGGGGTCGGGCGGCACAGATACGCAGTATTTT.

The chain links TRBV7-3 to TRBJ2-3; the match to TRBD1 covers 8 bases. Germline loops: CDR1 SGHTA, CDR2 FQGTGA. The ends lost 0 bases at V and 1 base at J; junction bases unmatched: 0. The CDR3 loop spans 15 amino acids. In DNA form, the CDR3 reads TGTGCCAGCAGCTTAACGGGACAGGGCACAGATACGCAGTATTTT. Translation: CASSLTGQGTDTQYF.

The CDR3 protein is CASSPGVEETQYF. CDR3 nucleotide sequence: TGCGCCAGCAGCCCCGGGGTAGAAGAGACCCAGTACTTC. This rearrangement joins TRBV4-1 to TRBJ2-5; maybe TRBD2 (5 bases). Germline V gene sequence: CDR1 MGHRA, CDR2 YSYEKL. V was clipped by 4 bases and J by 3 bases, with 9 bases between them. This CDR3 is built from 13 residues.

This sequence joins TRBV10-1 and TRBJ1-5; D is possibly TRBD1 (6 bases). The CDR3 is 14 residues long. Germline V CDR1 and CDR2: WNHNN, SYGVQD (reference sequence). With 2 bases removed from V and 11 bases from J, the gap between germline ends came to 16 bases. The CDR3 protein is CASSEAGDPEAQHF. CDR3 nucleotide sequence: TGCGCCAGCAGTGAGGCAGGGGATCCTGAGGCCCAGCATTTT.

This clone has a handful of counts. The chain carries TRBV6-5 and TRBJ2-7; tentatively, D is TRBD1 (7 bases). Per the germline V gene, CDR1 is MNHEY and CDR2 is SVGAGI. The CDR3 consists of 14 residues. V was trimmed by 5 bases and J by 3 bases, leaving 14 bases between them. The CDR3 DNA reads as TGTGCCAGCAGTCATACAGGGGAGGTCTACGAGCAGTACTTC. Amino acid sequence: CASSHTGEVYEQYF.

CDR3 loop: CASSYGQGRNGYTF. CDR3 coding DNA: TGTGCCAGCAGTTATGGACAGGGGAGGAATGGCTACACCTTC. This chain joins TRBV28 and TRBJ1-2; TRBD1 agrees at 9 bases. The junction had 6 bases not matched to a gene; V was cut back by 4 bases and J by 6 bases. CDR3 length: 14 residues. Germline V gene data show CDR1 as MDHEN and CDR2 as SYDVKM.

A single count supports this clone. The chain combines TRBV28 with TRBJ1-6; perhaps TRBD1 as D (5 bases). Trimming stripped 2 bases from V and 0 bases from J, with 11 bases between. CDR1 is MDHEN and CDR2 is SYDVKM in the germline V gene. The CDR3 covers 17 residues. CDR3 residues: CASSLGGGSSYNSPLHF. The CDR3 DNA reads as TGTGCCAGCAGTTTAGGGGGAGGGAGCTCCTATAATTCACCCCTCCACTTT.

The chain has TRBV10-1 and TRBJ1-1; the match to TRBD1 covers 8 bases. The CDR3 covers 13 residues. V shed 5 bases and J 6 bases; nucleotides not matched to a gene: 5. Germline V gene data show CDR1 as WNHNN and CDR2 as SYGVQD (reference sequence). The CDR3 nucleotides are TGCGCCAGCAGTCCCCGACAGGGGCCTGAAGCTTTCTTT. Translated, it gives CASSPRQGPEAFF.